This is a list of T cell receptor beta chains from one sample in a study of cytomegalovirus exposure and HLA in healthy donors. The table came from immunoSEQ multiplex PCR; TCRdb's copy has only in-frame clones and leaves some out. Of 55,000 to 80,000 clones listed, roughly 80% are singletons. Material for sequencing was PBMCs. Receptors were obtained from a woman in her twenties or thirties in good health and CMV-seropositive. CDR3s include the opening cysteine and the closing phenylalanine or tryptophan. Fields, in order: D gene, clone size, J gene, V gene, CDR3 protein, CDR3 DNA. The D gene is left open where the match is weak. Some rows have no size entry. The others give once, few or many, or a class for an expanded clone.

NA NA TRBJ1-3 TRBV7-2 CASSSRGSYSGNTIYF TGTGCCAGCAGCTCTAGAGGCAGCTACTCTGGAAACACCATATATTTT
TRBD1 NA TRBJ2-7 TRBV9 CASSVGGTGDEQYF TGTGCCAGCAGCGTAGGGGGGACAGGGGACGAGCAGTACTTC
NA NA TRBJ1-4 TRBV6-1 CASSGGQTEKLFF TGTGCCAGCAGTGGAGGACAGACTGAAAAACTGTTTTTT
TRBD1 NA TRBJ1-4 TRBV30 CAWTPGQLNEKLFF TGTGCCTGGACCCCGGGACAGCTTAATGAAAAACTGTTTTTT
TRBD1 few TRBJ1-1 TRBV30 CAWSVKGANTEAFF TGTGCCTGGAGTGTAAAGGGGGCGAACACTGAAGCTTTCTTT
NA few TRBJ2-7 TRBV4-2 CASSQDVRGSDEQYF TGTGCCAGCAGCCAAGATGTGAGAGGGTCGGACGAGCAGTACTTC
NA NA TRBJ1-2 TRBV28 CASTKGGGYYGYTF TGTGCCAGCACCAAGGGCGGGGGGTACTATGGCTACACCTTC
TRBD1 NA TRBJ2-2 TRBV6-9 CASSRGTGTHGELFF TGTGCCAGCAGCAGGGGGACAGGAACCCACGGGGAGCTGTTTTTT
TRBD1 NA TRBJ1-4 TRBV7-2 CASSFMGQGSEKLFF TGTGCCAGCAGCTTTATGGGACAGGGGAGTGAAAAACTGTTTTTT
TRBD2 NA TRBJ2-1 TRBV7-9 CASSQIAGGAYNEQFF TGTGCCAGCAGCCAGATAGCGGGAGGGGCCTACAATGAGCAGTTCTTC
NA NA TRBJ1-2 TRBV7-2 CASSLVQGRGYTF TGTGCCAGCAGCTTAGTTCAGGGGCGTGGCTACACCTTC
NA NA TRBJ1-1 TRBV5-1 CASSLEGAEAFF TGCGCCAGCAGCTTGGAGGGGGCTGAAGCTTTCTTT